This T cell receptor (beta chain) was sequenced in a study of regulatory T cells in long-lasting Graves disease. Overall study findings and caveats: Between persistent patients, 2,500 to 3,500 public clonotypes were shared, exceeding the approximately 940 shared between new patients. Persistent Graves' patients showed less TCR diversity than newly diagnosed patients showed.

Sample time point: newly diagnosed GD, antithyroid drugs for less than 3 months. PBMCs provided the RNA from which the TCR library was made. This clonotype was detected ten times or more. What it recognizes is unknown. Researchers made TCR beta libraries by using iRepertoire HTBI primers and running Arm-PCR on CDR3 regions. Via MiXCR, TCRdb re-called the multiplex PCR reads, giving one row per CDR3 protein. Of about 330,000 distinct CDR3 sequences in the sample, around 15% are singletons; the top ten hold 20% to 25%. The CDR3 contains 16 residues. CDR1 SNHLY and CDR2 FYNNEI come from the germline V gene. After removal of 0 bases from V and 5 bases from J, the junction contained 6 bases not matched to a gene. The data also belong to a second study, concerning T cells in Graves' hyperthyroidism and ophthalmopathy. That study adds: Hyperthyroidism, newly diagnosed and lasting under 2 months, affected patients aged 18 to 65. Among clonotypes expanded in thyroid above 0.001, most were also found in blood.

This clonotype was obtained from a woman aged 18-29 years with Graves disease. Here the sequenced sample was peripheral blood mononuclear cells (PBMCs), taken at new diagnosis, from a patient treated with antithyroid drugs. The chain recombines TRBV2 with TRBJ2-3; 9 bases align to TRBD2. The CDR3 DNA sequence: TGTGCCAGCAGTGAAGCAGGCGGGCGGGGGGGAGATACGCAGTATTTT. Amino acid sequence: CASSEAGGRGGDTQYF.